This T cell receptor (beta chain) comes out of a study of cytomegalovirus exposure and HLA in healthy donors (dated by TCRdb to about 2017). Looking at the study overall: An earlier analysis of roughly 610 of the donors reported under 300 Gb of sequence data and around 120 million unique TCR beta sequences obtained from roughly 170 million T cells. An early release covering 550 to 650 HLA-typed donors comprised 300 to 350 gigabases of sequencing data and roughly 86 million unique TCR sequences. Of the 350 to 400 genotyped donors, approximately 82% fell in the genetic ancestry cluster associated with self-reported Caucasian donors. The study aimed to test whether signatures of past pathogen exposure could be identified by cataloging public T cell receptors. Using immunosequencing, the study profiled T cell repertoires from 666 subjects and related those repertoires to cytomegalovirus serostatus. In addition to the first cohort of roughly 670 subjects, a separate validation cohort of some 120 different subjects was used. High-throughput TCR immunosequencing, statistical association of individual TCRs with disease status, and machine learning were combined to predict cytomegalovirus infection status. A later analysis re-examined previously published TCR beta repertoires from more than 650 donors and added high-resolution HLA genotyping to investigate patterns of TCR occurrence. The later analysis used no new phenotypic data to find candidate immune exposures, relying instead on TCR beta sequences and their occurrence across donors. An earlier analysis of some 600 of the donors applied high-throughput TCR beta sequencing to assess whether each TCR beta V gene segment acted as functional or pseudogenic. Alongside the repertoire data, information on donor age, sex, ethnicity and CMV serostatus was compiled. A later genetic analysis used genome-wide SNP genotypes for about 55% of the 666 donors, treating that subset as a discovery cohort. All discovery cohort repertoires had been generated using a single sequencing platform. HLA typing covered class I and class II loci at four-digit resolution. Typing coverage differed by locus: A, B, C, DRB1 and DQB1 were typed in about 620-630 donors, DQA1 in 500 to 550, DPA1 in some 600, and DPB1 in around 440. About five DR-DQ haplotypes were treated as single units for association and clustering because of strong linkage in the cohort. Among some 400 genotyped donors of the cohort, an average of about 240,000 unique TCR beta nucleotide sequences were sequenced per donor, about a sixth of them non-productive. Paper-wide results and their limitations: Because counts were too low, some 16 rarely observed V segments, including chromosome 9 orphons, were excluded from the earlier analysis of around 590 of the donors. While some public TCRs were present in many individuals, most TCR sequences turned up only very rarely across donors. A later genetic analysis reported fewer N-insertions in productive TCRs among donors in an Asian-associated ancestry cluster than the approximately 670-donor mean. CMV serostatus was the only immune exposure information available for the cohort. This cohort had only TCR beta chains sequenced, and the lack of alpha or paired-chain data limited which features could be detected. Correlated functional status among segregating V segments might be attributable to linkage disequilibrium, but an unknown experimental factor could not be ruled out. Several of the top co-occurrence clusters appeared to be linked to parvovirus B19, influenza, CMV and Epstein-Barr virus, according to a later analysis. An earlier analysis of approximately 540 of the donors showed that most TCR beta V segments appeared in productive rearrangements either about 87% or about 30% of the time, which broadly matched IMGT annotations. Some IMGT-functional V segments, including TRBV6-2 and TRBV6-3, could not be distinguished by the 87-base-pair reads and were therefore excluded. Strong co-occurrence of HLA alleles, especially DR and DQ, made assigning TCR associations to individual alleles difficult. Sequencing depth was assumed to be roughly uniform across donors in the presence/absence analyses, though that assumption may not hold. In the study, about 150 TCR beta chains were listed as associated with cytomegalovirus. The authors suggested that the approach could potentially be generalized to other disease states and immunological phenotypes. A further reported finding was that TCR beta sequences accurately predicted the HLA-A and HLA-B alleles for most subjects in the first cohort. A later genetic analysis associated a missense DCLRE1C variant with V-gene and J-gene trimming of TCR beta chains, and an independent cohort replicated the association. Most CMV-associated TCR beta chains appeared to be HLA-restricted in a later analysis, and the HLA associations seemed to be driven largely by CMV exposure. A group of highly shared sequence variants was considered likely to be a technical artifact of the sequencing pipeline. A later analysis found that TCR association rates varied across HLA loci, with DRB1 alleles showing the most associated TCRs and HLA-C alleles the fewest. In a later analysis, HLA-associated TCR beta chains were found to be more clonally expanded and to have lower generation probabilities than equally common non-associated chains. In both the original and validation cohorts, the classifier was reported to diagnose cytomegalovirus status with high specificity and sensitivity. Specific HLA alleles were associated with more than 15,000 TCR beta sequences at a false discovery rate of 0.05 in a later analysis. Because HLA typing was missing for some donors at each locus, association tests included only the typed subset. In vitro tests confirmed that a few of the cytomegalovirus-associated TCR beta chains recognize cytomegalovirus antigens.

Inclusive of the bounding cysteine and phenylalanine, the CDR3 is 12 residues long. Kept here is only the CDR3 DNA, which spans 36 bases and is read in frame from base 1. The germline V gene supplies CDR1 SGHTA and CDR2 FQGNSA. V is reduced by 0 bases and J by 10 bases, leaving a spacing of 8 bases between them. The sample holds one count of this clone. What this receptor recognizes is not known. One base away there is no much larger clone; base qualities are not given. The library was made by the immunoSEQ multiplex PCR assay. For the multiplex PCR, a mixture combining 60 forward primers for TCR Vbeta segments and 13 reverse primers for TCR Jbeta segments was used. Amplification of the CDR3 region of rearranged TCR beta genes was performed with a multiplex PCR assay on genomic DNA. The amplified TCR beta libraries were sequenced on the Illumina HiSeq System as 87-base-pair reads. The original methods were these. In a later analysis, tens of millions of unique TCR beta chains were counted across the 690 or so repertoires, and roughly 9.9 million of these chains were shared by at least two donors. Raw reads were error-corrected and collapsed into unique sequences by a nearest-neighbor algorithm in which closely related sequences were merged to remove PCR and sequencing errors. CDR3 sequences were aligned to IMGT reference sequences to assign V, D and J gene segments. For a sequence to be retained, at least a six-nucleotide match to both a V gene segment and a J gene segment was required. A rearrangement counted as productive if the CDR3 had no stop codons and remained in frame with V and J, and every other rearrangement counted as non-productive. CDR3 was defined according to IMGT convention as the region running from the second conserved V-encoded cysteine to the conserved J-encoded phenylalanine. In an earlier analysis of roughly 580 of the donors, sequences lacking an unambiguous match to a single V gene segment were excluded. In an earlier analysis of 587 of the donors, V segments were called functional above 56.7% productive rearrangements and were called segregating when the between-donor standard deviation exceeded 5%. A statistical classification framework was built for diagnosing cytomegalovirus status from the catalog of TCR beta chain sequences. In a later analysis, V and J genes were assigned by comparing TCR nucleotide sequences against IMGT/GENE-DB human TR gene sequences. In a later analysis, CDR3 sequences and most-parsimonious VDJ recombination scenarios were assigned using the TCRdist pipeline. In a later analysis, each TCR beta chain was defined by its CDR3 amino acid sequence together with its V-gene family, and reads without a unique V-gene family were excluded. In a later analysis, 550 to 650 highly shared, low-generation-probability nucleotide sequences were removed to address suspected cross-contamination and a sequencing artifact. In a later analysis, a clonal expansion index was calculated for each public chain from normalized within-repertoire ranks of inferred template counts. In a later analysis, generation probabilities were computed using a VDJ recombination model fitted to out-of-frame rearrangements, and the results were checked against IGoR. Hypergeometric tests were used in a later analysis to score TCR-TCR, TCR-HLA and TCR-CMV co-occurrence, with a repertoire-size bias correction applied to the TCR pairs. False discovery rates were estimated in a later analysis by permuting HLA or CMV assignments 20 times. In a later analysis, co-occurring TCRs were grouped using DBSCAN, with TCRdist sequence similarity added in when clustering inside HLA-allele-positive subsets. Repertoires with fewer than 30,000 or more than 120,000 public chains, plus five repertoires with anomalous nucleotide sharing, were excluded from co-occurrence clustering. The table was pulled from immuneACCESS by TCRdb, which kept in-frame rearrangements only. Such tables lose some clones; where checked, under half of the loss comes from unresolved V genes, and the rest has no known cause. V and J calls and clone size are those listed in that table; D and trimming were worked out from the DNA. Within this sample are about 190,000 clones, with over 80% of them counted one time only. The top ten clonotypes cover over 1% of the sample.

The cohort comprised 666 healthy bone marrow donors. At the time of sampling, every cohort member was nominally healthy, though immune exposures that went unrecorded were likely present. The donor tested CMV seronegative, placing the donor among the 350 or so seronegative members of the cohort. Each donor provided a peripheral blood sample, and peripheral blood mononuclear cells were used for TCR beta sequencing. Genomic DNA extraction from the blood cell samples was performed with the Qiagen DNeasy Blood Extraction Kit. The source material was PBMCs. The sequence joins TRBV7-2 to TRBJ2-3; possibly the D gene is TRBD1, per 6 matching bases. The receptor's source is a man under 40 in good health and CMV-seronegative. The DNA sequence is given as TGTGCCAGCAGCTTAGCACAGGGCCCGCAGTATTTT. Its protein product is CASSLAQGPQYF.